A selection of T cell receptor beta chains follows, all from one sample in a study of OX40 agonist ivuxolimab in advanced cancers. Data came from immunoSEQ multiplex PCR; TCRdb stores just in-frame clones and leaves some out. This sample has under 55,000 clones; more than 75% occur once, and the top ten carry about 15%. This material consisted of CD4+ or CD8+ T cells sorted from blood, taken in a trial of the OX40 agonist ivuxolimab. The receptors were sampled from an adult with an advanced solid tumor such as melanoma, head and neck, liver or kidney cancer. Both conserved end residues are part of each CDR3. The D gene is left open where the match is weak. Rows give clone size only sometimes, using once, few, many, or a class for an expanded clone.

clone size	CDR3 length	V gene	J gene	D gene	CDR3 protein	CDR3 DNA
-	14	TRBV11-3	TRBJ1-6	-	CASRSGRNNSPLHF	TGTGCCAGCAGATCGGGACGCAATAATTCACCCCTCCACTTT
-	14	TRBV6-1	TRBJ2-7	-	CASSGWGTSYEQYF	TGTGCCAGCAGCGGCTGGGGTACCTCCTACGAGCAGTACTTC
-	14	TRBV29-1	TRBJ2-1	TRBD2	CSASIAGVGNEQFF	TGCAGCGCGTCAATAGCGGGAGTTGGAAATGAGCAGTTCTTC
-	15	TRBV4-1	TRBJ1-1	-	CASSHPTVMNTEAFF	TGCGCCAGCAGCCACCCGACAGTCATGAACACTGAAGCTTTCTTT
-	11	TRBV29-1	TRBJ2-7	-	CSVVGAYEQYF	TGCAGCGTTGTGGGAGCCTACGAGCAGTACTTC
few	12	TRBV4-2	TRBJ2-2	-	CASSQGSTELFF	TGTGCCAGCAGCCAAGGGAGCACAGAGCTGTTTTTT
once	15	TRBV13	TRBJ2-2	-	CASSSPRDPIGELFF	TGTGCCAGCAGCTCCCCTCGGGACCCAATCGGGGAGCTGTTTTTT
-	15	TRBV6-6	TRBJ2-7	-	CASSALGRESYEQYF	TGTGCCAGCAGTGCCCTGGGCAGGGAGTCCTACGAGCAGTACTTC
-	14	TRBV7-9	TRBJ2-1	TRBD2	CASTESGAYNEQFF	TGTGCCAGCACCGAGAGCGGGGCGTACAATGAGCAGTTCTTC
-	12	TRBV6-5	TRBJ1-4	-	CASSPRGEKLFF	TGTGCCAGCAGTCCTAGGGGGGAAAAACTGTTTTTT
-	16	TRBV25-1	TRBJ2-7	-	CASSALRTGLSYEQYF	TGTGCCAGCAGCGCCCTTAGGACAGGACTATCCTACGAGCAGTACTTC
-	17	TRBV4-3	TRBJ1-2	-	CASSATARDPQNYGYTF	TGCGCCAGCAGCGCAACAGCTCGGGACCCACAAAACTATGGCTACACCTTC
few	15	TRBV6-5	TRBJ1-2	-	CASSYRQEVHYGYTF	TGTGCCAGCAGTTACAGGCAGGAGGTCCACTATGGCTACACCTTC
-	16	TRBV19	TRBJ1-5	-	CASSIASGASNQPQHF	TGTGCCAGTAGTATAGCTTCCGGAGCCAGCAATCAGCCCCAGCATTTT
-	16	TRBV5-6	TRBJ2-3	-	CASSLKGAPRADTQYF	TGTGCCAGCAGCTTGAAAGGGGCGCCCCGGGCGGATACGCAGTATTTT
-	15	TRBV4-3	TRBJ2-3	TRBD1	CASSPRGQGIDTQYF	TGCGCCAGCAGCCCCCGTGGACAGGGAATAGATACGCAGTATTTT
-	17	TRBV5-8	TRBJ1-6	-	CASSPGGVRGHNSPLHF	TGTGCCAGCAGCCCGGGAGGGGTCCGAGGGCATAATTCACCCCTCCACTTT
once	13	TRBV30	TRBJ2-1	-	CAWAFGSADEQFF	TGTGCCTGGGCCTTCGGGAGCGCGGATGAGCAGTTCTTC
-	14	TRBV7-9	TRBJ2-1	-	CASSLGPRAGEQFF	TGTGCCAGCAGCTTAGGCCCCCGGGCGGGGGAGCAGTTCTTC
few	15	TRBV4-3	TRBJ1-1	-	CASSQENSANTEAFF	TGCGCCAGCAGCCAAGAGAACTCAGCGAACACTGAAGCTTTCTTT
-	16	TRBV12-5	TRBJ2-1	-	CASGPRDLLSYNEQFF	TGTGCTAGTGGTCCAAGGGACTTGCTCTCCTACAATGAGCAGTTCTTC
few	16	TRBV27	TRBJ2-7	TRBD1	CASSPSPGTGVHEQYF	TGTGCCAGCAGCCCATCCCCCGGGACAGGGGTCCACGAGCAGTACTTC
-	14	TRBV4-1	TRBJ1-1	-	CASSQDRSGTEAFF	TGCGCCAGCAGCCAAGATCGGTCTGGCACTGAAGCTTTCTTT
-	15	TRBV6-5	TRBJ1-2	TRBD1	CASSQEAGTGDGYTF	TGTGCCAGCAGTCAAGAAGCCGGGACAGGGGATGGCTACACCTTC
-	17	TRBV15	TRBJ1-4	-	CATSRDPWAGANEKLFF	TGTGCCACCAGCAGAGATCCCTGGGCAGGGGCTAATGAAAAACTGTTTTTT
few	17	TRBV2	TRBJ1-3	-	CASSEGTFGTSGNTIYF	TGTGCCAGCAGTGAAGGGACTTTCGGAACCTCTGGAAACACCATATATTTT
-	11	TRBV27	TRBJ2-2	-	CASSSTGELFF	TGTGCCAGCAGTAGCACAGGGGAGCTGTTTTTT
medium-sized	17	TRBV4-1	TRBJ2-2	TRBD2	CASTTSAGGANTGELFF	TGCGCCAGCACAACCTCAGCGGGAGGGGCGAACACCGGGGAGCTGTTTTTT
-	15	TRBV5-4	TRBJ2-5	-	CASREGQMYQETQYF	TGTGCCAGCAGGGAGGGACAGATGTACCAAGAGACCCAGTACTTC
-	16	TRBV5-8	TRBJ2-1	TRBD1	CASSLGGQGSYNEQFF	TGTGCCAGCAGCTTGGGTGGACAGGGCTCCTACAATGAGCAGTTCTTC
-	12	TRBV11-2	TRBJ2-7	-	CASSSGLYEQYF	TGTGCCAGCAGCTCGGGACTGTACGAGCAGTACTTC
-	15	TRBV27	TRBJ2-2	-	CASSLGPSGGGELFF	TGTGCCAGCAGTCTCGGGCCGTCTGGAGGCGGGGAGCTGTTTTTT
-	11	TRBV27	TRBJ2-7	-	CASNKGYEQYF	TGTGCCAGCAACAAGGGTTACGAGCAGTACTTC
-	16	TRBV28	TRBJ2-3	TRBD2	CASSLQTSGGGDTQYF	TGTGCCAGCAGTTTACAGACTAGCGGGGGGGGAGATACGCAGTATTTT
few	13	TRBV19	TRBJ1-1	-	CASSEAKNTEAFF	TGTGCCAGTAGTGAAGCCAAAAACACTGAAGCTTTCTTT
-	15	TRBV9	TRBJ2-1	TRBD2	CASSVSGVPRDEQFF	TGTGCCAGCAGCGTTAGCGGGGTCCCCAGGGATGAGCAGTTCTTC
-	16	TRBV5-5	TRBJ1-2	-	CASSPPRPSINYGYTF	TGTGCCAGCAGCCCGCCCCGGCCTTCAATTAACTATGGCTACACCTTC
-	13	TRBV29-1	TRBJ2-2	-	CSVEAENTGELFF	TGCAGCGTTGAGGCCGAGAACACCGGGGAGCTGTTTTTT
once	16	TRBV9	TRBJ2-1	-	CASSPSGGASYNEQFF	TGTGCCAGCTCGCCTTCCGGCGGGGCATCCTACAATGAGCAGTTCTTC
-	15	TRBV5-5	TRBJ2-6	-	CASSLWGSGANVLTF	TGTGCCAGCAGCTTGTGGGGCTCTGGGGCCAACGTCCTGACTTTC
-	14	TRBV4-1	TRBJ2-2	-	CASSQERPGGELFF	TGCGCCAGCAGCCAAGAACGTCCGGGCGGGGAGCTGTTTTTT
-	13	TRBV27	TRBJ2-7	TRBD2	CASSFGLAGEQYF	TGTGCCAGCAGTTTCGGACTAGCGGGAGAACAGTACTTC
-	16	TRBV9	TRBJ1-1	-	CASSVGGQHLNTEAFF	TGTGCCAGCAGCGTAGGGGGCCAACACTTGAACACTGAAGCTTTCTTT
-	16	TRBV7-6	TRBJ2-2	-	CASSLGWEANTGELFF	TGTGCCAGCAGCTTAGGGTGGGAGGCGAACACCGGGGAGCTGTTTTTT
once	20	TRBV11-3	TRBJ1-5	-	CASRMARATEVFSSNQPQHF	TGTGCCAGCAGGATGGCAAGGGCAACAGAGGTCTTTTCTAGCAATCAGCCCCAGCATTTT
-	17	TRBV9	TRBJ2-7	-	CASSPQTGTGSSYEQYF	TGTGCCAGCAGCCCACAAACCGGGACGGGAAGCTCCTACGAGCAGTACTTC
-	15	TRBV27	TRBJ2-7	TRBD2	CASSLAAGGFYEQYF	TGTGCCAGCAGTTTAGCAGCGGGGGGTTTCTACGAGCAGTACTTC
few	11	TRBV5-6	TRBJ2-7	-	CASSLGYEQYF	TGTGCCAGCAGCTTGGGCTACGAGCAGTACTTC
-	14	TRBV5-1	TRBJ1-1	-	CASSLAGSNTEAFF	TGCGCCAGCAGCTTGGCTGGCTCGAACACTGAAGCTTTCTTT
-	15	TRBV10-3	TRBJ2-7	TRBD1	CAISESRQGAYEQYF	TGTGCCATCAGTGAGTCCAGACAGGGGGCATACGAGCAGTACTTC
-	11	TRBV11-2	TRBJ2-5	-	CASSYQETQYF	TGTGCCAGCAGCTACCAAGAGACCCAGTACTTC
-	15	TRBV28	TRBJ1-2	-	CASQSDTIDNYGYTF	TGTGCCTCTCAGTCGGACACGATAGATAACTATGGCTACACCTTC
-	14	TRBV28	TRBJ2-3	-	CASSFLAGTDTQYF	TGTGCCAGCAGTTTCTTAGCGGGCACAGATACGCAGTATTTT
-	16	TRBV10-3	TRBJ2-1	-	CAISELSSSSYNEQFF	TGTGCCATCAGTGAGTTGTCGTCGAGCTCCTACAATGAGCAGTTCTTC
few	17	TRBV4-1	TRBJ2-5	-	CASSQALGGAMGETQYF	TGCGCCAGCAGCCAGGCCCTGGGGGGGGCGATGGGGGAGACCCAGTACTTC